Following are 21 T cell receptor beta chains from one sample sequenced in a study of shared clonotypes between healthy human individuals. Here immunoSEQ multiplex PCR was the method, and the copy in TCRdb shows in-frame clones only, minus some. The sample lists about 1 million clones, about 75% seen once, with around 1.5% in the top ten. Sequencing was performed on memory CD4+ T cells sorted from blood. The subset denotes: CD45RA-negative fraction. The receptors derive from a man aged 18 to 29 in good health.

This rearrangement joins TRBV2 to TRBJ2-5; D perhaps matches TRBD1 (5 bases). V lost 10 bases, J lost 5 bases, and 17 bases lay in between. This CDR3 is built from 13 residues. CDR1 and CDR2 from the germline V gene are SNHLY and FYNNEI. The CDR3 sequence: CATTRSRVETQYF. The CDR3 DNA follows: TGTGCCACCACAAGGTCCAGGGTGGAGACCCAGTACTTC.

With regard to this clone: This may arise from a read error, as a much more abundant clone is one base away. The chain joins TRBV30 to TRBJ1-6, with 10 bases matching TRBD1. The germline gives CDR1 GTSNPN, CDR2 SVGIG (reference sequence). The CDR3 runs 13 residues. J lost 7 bases, V lost 4 bases, and 1 base had no gene match. The CDR3 region is CAWTGQGNSPLHF. CDR3 nucleotide sequence: TGTGCCTGGACGGGACAGGGGAATTCACCCCTCCACTTT.

V gene TRBV19 combines with J gene TRBJ1-4; TRBD1 might be the D (5 bases). Germline assignment: CDR1 LNHDA and CDR2 SQIVND (reference sequence). The CDR3 is 15 residues long. With 5 bases removed from V and 7 bases from J, the gap between germline ends came to 17 bases. CDR3 residues: CASSPNGREGEKLFF. The CDR3 DNA reads TGTGCCAGTAGTCCCAATGGCAGGGAAGGTGAAAAACTGTTTTTT.

The V and J genes are TRBV19 and TRBJ2-7; the match to TRBD1 covers 8 bases. CDR1 is LNHDA, CDR2 SQIVND, per germline (reference sequence). The V gene end was trimmed by 7 bases and the J gene end by 0 bases; junction bases not matched to a gene: 8. This CDR3 spans 15 amino acids. CDR3 loop: CASTATGTGSYEQYF. As DNA, the CDR3 is TGTGCCAGTACCGCGACCGGGACAGGCTCCTACGAGCAGTACTTC.

The chain has TRBV5-5 and TRBJ2-3; 11 bases fit TRBD2. CDR1 is SGHKS, CDR2 YYEKEE, per germline (reference sequence). J gave up 7 bases and V 2 bases, and 6 bases lay outside the gene matches. The CDR3 has 15 residues. The CDR3 here is CASSFTSGGAYTQYF. The CDR3, as DNA: TGTGCCAGCAGCTTCACTAGCGGGGGAGCGTATACGCAGTATTTT. Variable domain in full (rest from reference TRBV5-5 and TRBJ2-3): DAGVTQSPTHLIKTRGQQVTLRCSPISGHKSVSWYQQVLGQGPQFIFQYYEKEERGRGNFPDRFSARQFPNYSSELNVNALLLGDSALYLCASSFTSGGAYTQYFGPGTRLTVL.

This sequence joins TRBV6-1 and TRBJ2-4; 10 bases map to TRBD2. Germline CDR1 MNHNS, CDR2 SASEGT. Trimming removed 0 bases from V and 12 bases from J; junction bases left unmatched: 5. The CDR3 consists of 14 residues. The CDR3 DNA sequence: TGTGCCAGCAGTGAAGCCGCAGCGGGGGGGCCTCAGTACTTC. This gives the protein CASSEAAAGGPQYF.

The genes are TRBV6-5 and TRBJ1-1; D might be TRBD1 (6 bases). Germline V CDR1 and CDR2: MNHEY, SVGAGI. This CDR3 spans 15 amino acids. Trimming removed 4 bases from V and 1 base from J, with 13 bases in between. The CDR3 loop is CASSSRGGTNTEAFF. The DNA for the CDR3 is TGTGCCAGCAGTTCCAGGGGTGGCACGAACACTGAAGCTTTCTTT.

The chain carries TRBV7-6 and TRBJ1-6; TRBD1 is a possible D gene (5 bases). V was pared by 7 bases and J by 0 bases, with 22 bases between. This CDR3 is 19 amino acids long. Germline values: CDR1 SGHVS, CDR2 FNYEAQ. The CDR3 region has the DNA TGTGCCAGCAACCTAACAATGGGACCCTCCAGCTCCTATAATTCACCCCTCCACTTT. The encoded protein is CASNLTMGPSSSYNSPLHF.

The gene calls are TRBV5-6 and TRBJ1-5; D is possibly TRBD1 (5 bases). V lost 1 base and J 6 bases, leaving 17 bases between the germline ends. Germline CDR1 is SGHDT and CDR2 is YYEEEE. The CDR3 length is 16 residues. As DNA, the CDR3 is TGTGCCAGCAGCTTGTCGGGCTCGGGGAGGGGTCAGCCCCAGCATTTT. Its protein is CASSLSGSGRGQPQHF.

Remarks on this clone: Other DNA sequences in the sample encode the same CDR3. The rearrangement joins TRBV29-1 to TRBJ2-5; no definite D call. This CDR3 is 11 amino acids long. V was trimmed by 6 bases and J by 3 bases, leaving 8 bases between them. In germline, CDR1 is SQVTM, CDR2 ANQGSEA. The CDR3 protein is CSVGDKETQYF. The DNA for the CDR3 is TGCAGCGTCGGCGACAAAGAGACCCAGTACTTC.

Comment on this clone: A much larger clone differs by one base, so this may be a read error. Additional DNA sequences in this sample encode the identical CDR3. The J gene is TRBJ2-7, the V gene TRBV5-4; 7 nucleotides agree with TRBD2. Unmatched junction bases numbered 1, after V lost 4 bases and J lost 0 bases. Germline V CDR1 and CDR2: SGHNT, YYREEE (reference sequence). The CDR3 consists of 13 residues. The CDR3 spells CASSRDYSYEQYF. The CDR3 bases are TGTGCCAGCAGCCGGGACTACTCCTACGAGCAGTACTTC.

This chain joins TRBV7-2 and TRBJ2-3; 8 bases align to TRBD1. Trimming cost V 5 bases and J 2 bases; bases outside gene matches: 6. The germline gives CDR1 SGHTA, CDR2 FQGNSA. The CDR3 runs to 15 residues. DNA of the CDR3: TGTGCCAGCAGCCCATGGACAGGGTCCACAGATACGCAGTATTTT. This translates into CASSPWTGSTDTQYF.

As concerns this clone: Other nucleotide sequences in the sample specify the same CDR3. This rearrangement joins TRBV6-5 to TRBJ1-1, with D possibly matching TRBD1 (5 bases). Looked up from germline, CDR1 is MNHEY and CDR2 is SVGAGI. This CDR3 has 14 residues. Trimming cost V 2 bases and J 1 base, with 8 bases left between them. CDR3 DNA sequence: TGTGCCAGCAGTTACGGTGGGGGGAACACTGAAGCTTTCTTT. This translates into CASSYGGGNTEAFF.

The V call is TRBV2, the J call TRBJ2-1, with 7 bases identical to TRBD2. This CDR3 has 17 amino acids. V was pared by 3 bases and J by 0 bases, with 8 bases of the junction left unmatched. Germline values: CDR1 SNHLY, CDR2 FYNNEI. CDR3: CASSESAAGVSYNEQFF. In DNA form, the CDR3 reads TGTGCCAGCAGTGAGTCGGCGGCGGGAGTCTCCTACAATGAGCAGTTCTTC.

Concerning this clone: Other nucleotide sequences from this sample produce the same CDR3. The chain links TRBV15 to TRBJ2-5, with D unclear. This CDR3 spans 12 amino acids. The V gene's germline CDR1 is LNHNV and CDR2 YYDKDF (reference sequence). V was trimmed by 0 bases and J by 5 bases, leaving 4 bases between them. CDR3 region: CATSRDRETQYF. DNA for the CDR3: TGTGCCACCAGCAGAGACAGGGAGACCCAGTACTTC.

The genes are TRBV27 and TRBJ2-3, with a weak D call TRBD1 (5 bases). Trimming cost V 6 bases and J 2 bases, with 15 bases left between them. Germline V CDR1 and CDR2: MNHEY, SMNVEV (reference sequence). The length of the CDR3 is 15 residues. This chain's CDR3 is CASSSRRQNTDTQYF. The CDR3 DNA follows: TGTGCCAGCAGCTCTCGTCGACAGAACACAGATACGCAGTATTTT.

The rearrangement links TRBV6-5 to TRBJ1-2; 7 bases line up with TRBD1. Trimming removed 6 bases from V and 2 bases from J; junction bases left unmatched: 6. CDR3 size: 14 residues. Per germline, CDR1 MNHEY and CDR2 SVGAGI. CDR3 coding DNA: TGTGCCAGCAGGAGGACAGGACTGAACTATGGCTACACCTTC. Amino acids: CASRRTGLNYGYTF.

The chain combines TRBV7-9 with TRBJ2-1, with D possibly matching TRBD2 (6 bases). Germline loops: CDR1 SEHNR, CDR2 FQNEAQ (reference sequence). The CDR3 covers 18 residues. V dropped 0 bases and J dropped 3 bases, with 18 bases sitting between them. CDR3 in amino acids: CASSLAGGGTLLYNEQFF. The CDR3 DNA is TGTGCCAGCAGCTTAGCCGGGGGTGGGACCCTACTCTACAATGAGCAGTTCTTC. The variable domain in full, completed from reference TRBV7-9 and TRBJ2-1, reads DTGVSQNPRHKITKRGQNVTFRCDPISEHNRLYWYRQTLGQGPEFLTYFQNEAQLEKSRLLSDRFSAERPKGSFSTLEIQRTEQGDSAMYLCASSLAGGGTLLYNEQFFGPGTRLTVL.

This chain uses TRBV28 with TRBJ2-1, with 15 bases fitting TRBD2. From germline, CDR1 is MDHEN and CDR2 SYDVKM. The CDR3 spans 18 residues. The V gene end was trimmed by 5 bases and the J gene end by 2 bases; junction bases not matched to a gene: 7. The CDR3 sequence: CASSPGLAGGAPYNEQFF. CDR3 sequence (DNA): TGTGCCAGCAGTCCGGGACTAGCGGGGGGAGCGCCCTACAATGAGCAGTTCTTC. The whole variable domain, filled in from reference TRBV28 and TRBJ2-1, reads DVKVTQSSRYLVKRTGEKVFLECVQDMDHENMFWYRQDPGLGLRLIYFSYDVKMKEKGDIPEGYSVSREKKERFSLILESASTNQTSMYLCASSPGLAGGAPYNEQFFGPGTRLTVL.

The gene calls are TRBV6-6 and TRBJ1-2; 8 bases are a match to TRBD1. The V gene's germline CDR1 is MNHNY and CDR2 SVGAGI (reference sequence). This CDR3 is built from 13 residues. The ends lost 7 bases at V and 4 bases at J; junction bases unmatched: 5. CDR3 sequence: CASILDRAYGYTF. The CDR3, as DNA: TGTGCCAGCATATTGGACAGGGCCTATGGCTACACCTTC.

The chain recombines TRBV7-2 with TRBJ2-1; TRBD1 agrees at 7 bases. The CDR3 extends over 15 amino acids. CDR1 and CDR2 from the germline V gene are SGHTA and FQGNSA. V dropped 5 bases and J dropped 2; count of bases not matched to a gene: 6. The DNA for the CDR3 is TGTGCCAGCAGCCAGGGTGACAGGGCCTACAATGAGCAGTTCTTC. This gives the protein CASSQGDRAYNEQFF.